Shown below are 32 T cell receptor beta chains from a single sample sequenced in a study of blood T cell repertoires in COVID-19. The table came from immunoSEQ multiplex PCR; TCRdb's copy has only in-frame clones and leaves some out. The sample holds about 250,000 clones; 85% to 90% are singletons and the top ten take around 1.8%. Sequencing was carried out using PBMCs or T cells enriched from blood (not recorded which). The source of these receptors is a man in his forties or fifties who had recovered from COVID-19.

The CDR3 sequence: CASSPRSSGYQYNEQFF. The CDR3 nucleotides read TGTGCCAGCTCACCACGATCTAGCGGCTATCAATACAATGAGCAGTTCTTC. This chain links TRBV18 with TRBJ2-1; 7 nucleotides align to TRBD2. The CDR3 runs 17 residues. V lost 1 base to trimming and J lost 4 bases; unmatched junction nucleotides: 10. The germline gives CDR1 KGHSH, CDR2 LQKENI.

The genes are TRBV5-1 and TRBJ2-5, with 12 nucleotides matching TRBD2. The germline CDR1 and CDR2 sequences are SGHRS and YFSETQ. The V and J ends lost 2 bases and 5 bases, in that order; junction bases with no gene match: 10. This CDR3 comprises 17 residues. CDR3 protein: CASSLGLAGGPGETQYF. The CDR3 DNA sequence: TGCGCCAGCAGCTTAGGCCTAGCGGGAGGGCCGGGGGAGACCCAGTACTTC. Looking up the rest from reference TRBV5-1 and TRBJ2-5 gives the full variable domain: KAGVTQTPRYLIKTRGQQVTLSCSPISGHRSVSWYQQTPGQGLQFLFEYFSETQRNKGNFPGRFSGRQFSNSRSEMNVSTLELGDSALYLCASSLGLAGGPGETQYFGPGTRLLVL.

The CDR3 DNA reads as TGTGCCTGGGGTAGCGGGAGCCGTCCCGGCGAGACCCAGTACTTC. It translates to CAWGSGSRPGETQYF. This chain uses TRBV30 with TRBJ2-5; 9 positions agree with TRBD2. V was pared by 5 bases and J by 5 bases, with 12 bases of the junction left unmatched. Germline V lookup: CDR1 GTSNPN, CDR2 SVGIG (reference sequence). The CDR3 covers 15 residues.

This chain connects TRBV30 to TRBJ1-2; possible D gene TRBD1, 6 bases. V lost 7 bases and J lost 3, with 9 bases in between. The CDR3 has 11 amino acids. Per the germline V gene, CDR1 is GTSNPN and CDR2 is SVGIG (reference sequence). CDR3 protein: CAYDRYYGYTF. CDR3 nucleotides: TGTGCCTACGACAGGTACTATGGCTACACCTTC.

This clone was recorded only once. The chain couples TRBV9 to TRBJ2-1; 9 bases fit TRBD2. J was trimmed by 7 bases and V by 0 bases; bases with no gene match: 5. This CDR3 is 15 amino acids long. In germline, CDR1 is SGDLS, CDR2 YYNGEE. CDR3 protein: CASSVVSGSWNEQFF. CDR3 in DNA: TGTGCCAGCAGCGTAGTTAGCGGGAGTTGGAATGAGCAGTTCTTC.

The CDR3 protein is CASHRGGGEKLFF. In DNA form, the CDR3 reads TGCGCCAGCCACCGAGGGGGGGGCGAAAAACTGTTTTTT. V usage is TRBV5-1 and J usage is TRBJ1-4; a possible D gene is TRBD1 (6 bases). The V end lost 7 bases, the J end lost 8 bases, and 15 bases lay between the germline ends. The germline CDR1 and CDR2 sequences are SGHRS and YFSETQ. CDR3 length: 13 residues.

The CDR3 bases are TGTGCCAGCAGGCCCCCGGGGGGCCACTATGGCTACACCTTC. Translated, it gives CASRPPGGHYGYTF. J is TRBJ1-2 and V is TRBV6-5; D might be TRBD1 (6 bases). Germline V gene sequence: CDR1 MNHEY, CDR2 SVGAGI. Trimming left V 6 bases short and J 3 bases short, with 14 bases between. This CDR3 region has 14 residues.

The genes are TRBV5-1 and TRBJ2-3; a weak D match, TRBD2 (6 bases). Germline V gives CDR1 SGHRS, CDR2 YFSETQ. The CDR3 is 14 residues long. V dropped 3 bases and J dropped 6 bases, with 14 bases sitting between them. The CDR3 here is CASSSGSRGDTQYF. The CDR3 nucleotides read TGCGCCAGCAGCTCGGGATCTCGGGGGGATACGCAGTATTTT.

The V and J genes are TRBV28 and TRBJ2-7; 9 positions match TRBD2. This CDR3 region has 15 residues. V lost 5 bases to trimming and J lost 2 bases; unmatched junction nucleotides: 7. Germline CDR1 MDHEN, CDR2 SYDVKM. The CDR3 region is CASSLASGTPYEQYF. The DNA for the CDR3 is TGTGCCAGCAGTCTGGCTAGCGGGACGCCCTACGAGCAGTACTTC.

The chain couples TRBV7-8 to TRBJ1-5; 10 nucleotides match TRBD1. Germline V gene data show CDR1 as SGHVS and CDR2 as FQNEAQ. CDR3 length equals 13 residues. Trimming removed 5 bases from V and 7 bases from J; junction bases left unmatched: 2. The CDR3 DNA reads TGTGCCAGCAGCACGGGACAGGGGCAGCCCCAGCATTTT. Its translation is CASSTGQGQPQHF.

This clone was detected ten times or more. This chain connects TRBV13 to TRBJ2-5; tentatively, D is TRBD1 (6 bases). The germline V gene encodes CDR1 PRHDT and CDR2 FYEKMQ (reference sequence). This CDR3 region has 13 residues. Between the trimmed V and J ends, which lost 0 bases and 6 bases, there was a span of 8 bases. The CDR3 here is CASSLGQGQTQYF. For the CDR3, the DNA is TGTGCCAGCAGCTTAGGACAGGGACAGACCCAGTACTTC.

This clone was seen once. The V gene is TRBV7-9, the J gene TRBJ2-7; TRBD2 matches at 10 bases. Germline V CDR1 and CDR2: SEHNR, FQNEAQ (reference sequence). The ends lost 9 bases at V and 4 bases at J; junction bases unmatched: 6. CDR3 length: 13 residues. CDR3 DNA: TGTGCCAGTTCTAGCGGGAGAGGATACGAGCAGTACTTC. Its translation is CASSSGRGYEQYF.

This clone turned up a few times. The chain joins TRBV5-1 to TRBJ1-2, with 9 bases aligning to TRBD1. V was pared by 7 bases and J by 9 bases, with 13 bases of the junction left unmatched. Looked up from germline, CDR1 is SGHRS and CDR2 is YFSETQ. This CDR3 is built from 14 residues. CDR3 sequence: CASGFDRGNGRYTF. The CDR3 coding sequence is TGCGCCAGCGGATTCGACAGGGGGAACGGTCGCTACACCTTC.

The chain joins TRBV2 to TRBJ2-1; TRBD2 agrees at 11 bases. This CDR3 is 17 amino acids long. In germline, CDR1 is SNHLY, CDR2 FYNNEI. V was clipped by 7 bases and J by 5 bases; unmatched bases: 13. The CDR3 nucleotides read TGTGCCAGCACCTATAAGGGTACTAGCGGGGGAAACAATGAGCAGTTCTTC. Protein sequence: CASTYKGTSGGNNEQFF.

The gene calls are TRBV10-3 and TRBJ2-5; TRBD1 matches 8 bases. CDR3 length equals 14 residues. V shed 6 bases, J shed 2 bases, and the junction held 5 bases outside the gene matches. The germline gives CDR1 ENHRY, CDR2 SYGVKD. This CDR3 is CAISGQGPQETQYF. The CDR3 DNA follows: TGTGCCATCAGCGGACAGGGCCCTCAAGAGACCCAGTACTTC.

This clone was counted only a few times. The chain combines TRBV12-2 with TRBJ1-2; the table's D call of TRBD1 was not tested on the DNA. TRBV12-2 is a known pseudogene. This CDR3 spans 13 amino acids. CDR3 coding DNA: TGTGCAAGTCGCACGAGGACAGCTCGGGGCTACACCTTC. Translated: CASRTRTARGYTF.

V is TRBV5-1 and J is TRBJ1-1; 9 nucleotides agree with TRBD1. With V trimmed by 2 bases and J by 2 bases, 4 bases remained unmatched. In germline, CDR1 is SGHRS, CDR2 YFSETQ. The CDR3 runs to 15 residues. CDR3 DNA: TGCGCCAGCAGCTTCACAGGGGGCGGAAACACTGAAGCTTTCTTT. Translation: CASSFTGGGNTEAFF.

This chain uses TRBV11-3 with TRBJ2-1; TRBD2 agrees at 8 bases. This CDR3 is 16 amino acids long. Germline lookup yields CDR1 SGHNT and CDR2 YENEEA. Trimming took 6 bases from V and 7 from J; bases not matched to a gene: 14. In DNA, the CDR3 is TGTGCCAGCAGTTCAGACTCATTAGCGGGATTGAATGAGCAGTTCTTC. Protein product: CASSSDSLAGLNEQFF.

This clone was found once. The chain combines TRBV10-3 with TRBJ1-5, with 7 bases fitting TRBD1. Germline CDR1 reads ENHRY; CDR2 reads SYGVKD. This CDR3 is 14 amino acids long. After removal of 6 bases from V and 0 bases from J, the junction contained 2 bases not matched to a gene. The CDR3 loop reads CAIRGTDSNQPQHF. The CDR3 DNA is TGTGCCATCAGAGGGACAGATAGCAATCAGCCCCAGCATTTT.

V gene TRBV19 combines with J gene TRBJ2-7; D is perhaps TRBD2 (5 bases). This CDR3 comprises 14 residues. Trimming took 1 base from V and 6 from J, leaving 13 bases between them. Germline V gene data show CDR1 as LNHDA and CDR2 as SQIVND (reference sequence). CDR3 nucleotides: TGTGCCAGTAGTATAGCTCCTACTAGTGGCGAGCAGTACTTC. Its translation: CASSIAPTSGEQYF. Variable domain in full (rest from reference TRBV19 and TRBJ2-7): DGGITQSPKYLFRKEGQNVTLSCEQNLNHDAMYWYRQDPGQGLRLIYYSQIVNDFQKGDIAEGYSVSREKKESFPLTVTSAQKNPTAFYLCASSIAPTSGEQYFGPGTRLTVT.

The chain joins TRBV21-1 to TRBJ2-3; the DNA was not used to check the table's D call, TRBD2. TRBV21-1 has pseudogene status. CDR3 length: 16 residues. CDR3 sequence (DNA): TGTGCCAGCAGCCCCGAGGGACTCAGATGCACAGATACGCAGTATTTT. Amino acids: CASSPEGLRCTDTQYF.

CDR3 in amino acids: CASSLAGTSSEQFF. The CDR3, as DNA: TGTGCCAGCAGTTTAGCCGGGACTAGCAGTGAGCAGTTCTTC. The V call is TRBV7-3, the J call TRBJ2-1; 9 bases align to TRBD2. The CDR3 length is 14 residues. In germline, CDR1 is SGHTA, CDR2 FQGTGA. V was clipped by 6 bases and J by 9 bases; unmatched bases: 9.

The chain combines TRBV6-2 or TRBV6-3 with TRBJ1-5; 9 bases are a match to TRBD1. This CDR3 region has 16 residues. Germline V lookup: CDR1 MNHEY, CDR2 SVGEGT. After removal of 6 bases from V and 0 bases from J, the junction contained 6 bases not matched to a gene. DNA of the CDR3: TGTGCCAGCAGCACGGGACAGGGCTATAGCAATCAGCCCCAGCATTTT. This translates into CASSTGQGYSNQPQHF.

The genes are TRBV20-1 and TRBJ2-7; tentatively, D is TRBD2 (6 bases). This CDR3 contains 13 residues. V lost 3 bases and J lost 2, with 11 bases in between. Germline loops: CDR1 DFQATT, CDR2 SNEGSKA (reference sequence). Here the CDR3 reads CSASFSGAYEQYF. The CDR3 DNA follows: TGCAGTGCTAGTTTTTCGGGAGCCTACGAGCAGTACTTC.

The gene calls are TRBV30 and TRBJ2-3, with 12 bases fitting TRBD2. Germline loops: CDR1 GTSNPN, CDR2 SVGIG (reference sequence). CDR3 length equals 16 residues. V was pared by 2 bases and J by 0 bases, with 3 bases of the junction left unmatched. The CDR3 DNA reads as TGTGCCTGGAGTCCAGGGACTAGCGGGAGCACAGATACGCAGTATTTT. It encodes CAWSPGTSGSTDTQYF.

This sequence joins TRBV29-1 and TRBJ1-3, with a possible D match to TRBD1 (6 bases). The CDR3 totals 13 residues. Trimming removed 7 bases at V and 1 base at J, with 11 bases between. Germline CDR1 reads SQVTM; CDR2 reads ANQGSEA. The CDR3 coding sequence is TGCAGCGCACAGGGATTTTCTGGAAACACCATATATTTT. This encodes CSAQGFSGNTIYF.

The chain employs TRBV7-3 and TRBJ1-1; maybe TRBD1 (5 bases). This CDR3 is built from 14 residues. From germline, CDR1 is SGHTA and CDR2 FQGTGA. V lost 5 bases to trimming and J lost 0 bases, with 10 bases between them. In nucleotides, the CDR3 is TGTGCCAGCAGCCCTGGGACTGTGAACACTGAAGCTTTCTTT. Translated: CASSPGTVNTEAFF.

The rearrangement links TRBV7-6 to TRBJ2-7; the match to TRBD2 covers 8 bases. The CDR3 covers 17 residues. The germline V gene has CDR1 SGHVS and CDR2 FNYEAQ. Trimming took 1 base from V and 6 from J; bases not matched to a gene: 14. Here the CDR3 DNA reads TGTGCCAGCAGCTTAGTCGGTAGCGGGATGGCCACGGGCGAGCAGTACTTC. Translating gives CASSLVGSGMATGEQYF.

This rearrangement joins TRBV29-1 to TRBJ1-5; 8 bases line up with TRBD1. The CDR3 contains 13 residues. Germline V lookup: CDR1 SQVTM, CDR2 ANQGSEA. V was pared by 6 bases and J by 1 base, with 2 bases of the junction left unmatched. The CDR3 sequence is CSVGQGSNQPQHF. CDR3 coding DNA: TGCAGCGTAGGACAGGGAAGCAATCAGCCCCAGCATTTT.

The chain joins TRBV7-2 to TRBJ2-7, with D perhaps matching TRBD1 (6 bases). Germline CDR1 SGHTA, CDR2 FQGNSA. The length of the CDR3 is 15 residues. The germline V and J ends were trimmed by 1 base and 1 base, with 11 bases remaining between them. The CDR3 region has the DNA TGTGCCAGCAGCTTAGTAGGGACACCATCCTACGAGCAGTACTTC. It specifies CASSLVGTPSYEQYF.

CDR3 residues: CASSPRVAAYNEQFF. CDR3 nucleotide sequence: TGTGCCAGCAGCCCCCGAGTAGCGGCCTACAATGAGCAGTTCTTC. The chain uses TRBV3-1 (or the pseudogene TRBV3-2) and TRBJ2-1; TRBD2 might be the D (6 bases). Germline CDR1 LGHDT, CDR2 YNNKEL (reference sequence). The CDR3 extends over 15 amino acids. V was shortened by 4 bases and J by 2 bases, with 12 bases between the two germline ends.

CDR3 DNA sequence: TGTGCCAGCAGTGTTCCCGGGGGCACTGAAGCTTTCTTT. As protein: CASSVPGGTEAFF. This chain links TRBV3-1 (or the pseudogene TRBV3-2) with TRBJ1-1; a possible D gene is TRBD1 (5 bases). V was clipped by 6 bases and J by 4 bases, with 12 bases between them. The CDR3 is 13 residues long. In germline, CDR1 is LGHDT, CDR2 YNNKEL (reference sequence).